This T cell receptor beta chain was observed in a study of blood T cell repertoires in COVID-19. Study in general: Whether acute or convalescent, the COVID-19 samples came from the United States, Italy and Spain. Sources were T cells, B-cell-depleted T cells, or PBMCs; the material itself was cDNA or gDNA.

Repertoires were generated with immunoSEQ multiplex PCR, while TCRdb's copy carries only in-frame clones and drops some. There are about 100,000 clones in the sample; around 85% occur only once, and roughly 13% lies in the top ten. The sequence was collected from a man over 45 with active or convalescent COVID-19. Sequences were obtained from peripheral blood.

The chain's CDR3 is CASSLYSVQPQHF. CDR3 coding DNA: TGTGCCAGCAGCTTGTACAGTGTACAACCCCAGCATTTT. The V and J genes are TRBV7-2 and TRBJ1-5; D is unresolved. V was clipped by 3 bases and J by 10 bases, with 13 bases between them. This CDR3 contains 13 residues. Germline loops: CDR1 SGHTA, CDR2 FQGNSA.